This T cell receptor (beta chain) was sequenced during a study of control samples from healthy donors and cancer patients. Measured with immunoSEQ multiplex PCR; TCRdb has only the in-frame clones, and not every one. The table records about 95,000 clones, approximately 86% of them present only once. The germline CDR1 and CDR2 sequences are MGHDK and SYGVNS. There are 12 residues in the CDR3. V was clipped by 1 base and J by 12 bases, with 12 bases between them. The sequenced sample was blood. The chain combines TRBV25-1 with TRBJ2-5; no clear D. The origin of this receptor is a man aged 25 to 40 in good health. The CDR3 reads CASSESWALKYF. DNA for the CDR3: TGTGCCAGCAGTGAATCATGGGCGCTCAAGTACTTC.